This T cell receptor beta chain comes out of a study of T cells after posttransplantation cyclophosphamide. This clone turned up a few times. Profiled with immunoSEQ multiplex PCR; TCRdb holds only in-frame clones, not every one. The sample lists roughly 20,000 clones; about 68% were seen once. Treatment was busulfan-fludarabine conditioning, a marrow graft, and cyclophosphamide on days +3 and +4. The CDR3 consists of 15 residues. Per germline, CDR1 MGHRA and CDR2 YSYEKL. The germline V and J ends were trimmed by 6 bases and 1 base, with 12 bases remaining between them. The TCR originated in a male patient aged 25-45 years who received an allogeneic stem cell transplant from a related donor, was CMV-positive, and had acute GVHD only. Some of these T cells may belong to the graft donor. The specimen was PBMCs, collected after an allogeneic stem cell transplant with post-transplant cyclophosphamide. V and J are TRBV4-1 and TRBJ2-2, with a tentative D call TRBD2 (7 bases). CDR3: CASRLGGQNTGELFF. The CDR3, as DNA: TGCGCCAGCAGACTCGGGGGGCAGAACACCGGGGAGCTGTTTTTT.